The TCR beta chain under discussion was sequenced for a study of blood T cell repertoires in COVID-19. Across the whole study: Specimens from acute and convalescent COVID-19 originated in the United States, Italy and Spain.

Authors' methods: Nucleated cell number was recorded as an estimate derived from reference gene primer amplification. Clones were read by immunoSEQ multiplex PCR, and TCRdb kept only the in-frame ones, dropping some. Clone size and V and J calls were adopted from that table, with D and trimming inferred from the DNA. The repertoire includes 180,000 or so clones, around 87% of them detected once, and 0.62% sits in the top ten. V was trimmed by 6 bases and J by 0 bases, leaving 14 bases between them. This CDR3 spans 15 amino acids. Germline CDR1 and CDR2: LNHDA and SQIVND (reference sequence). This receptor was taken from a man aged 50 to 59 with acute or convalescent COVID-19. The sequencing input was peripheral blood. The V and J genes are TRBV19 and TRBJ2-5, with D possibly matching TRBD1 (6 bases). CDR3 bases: TGTGCCAGTAGCGGGGTCGGACAGAACCAAGAGACCCAGTACTTC. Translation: CASSGVGQNQETQYF.